This entry concerns a single TCR beta chain. This record comes from a study of blood T cell repertoires in COVID-19. For the study at large: Collection of acute and convalescent COVID-19 samples took place in the United States, Italy and Spain.

Residents of 20 to 25 US areas, aged roughly 18 to 89 years, made up the participants. Individuals in the exposed group had encountered a COVID-19 case within 2 weeks preceding study entry. Germline CDR1 MDHEN, CDR2 SYDVKM. The V segment lost 6 bases and the J segment 12 bases; nucleotides outside the gene matches: 13. CDR3 length: 14 residues. As handled by the study authors: Researchers report that nucleated cell counts were estimated from reference gene primer amplification. Assay used: immunoSEQ multiplex PCR; TCRdb lists only in-frame clones, some missing. That table supplies the V and J calls and clone size; D and trimming were determined from the DNA. In the table there are approximately 300,000 clones, around 85% of which are singletons.

Material: PBMCs or T cells enriched from blood (not recorded which). This chain links TRBV28 with TRBJ1-3, with TRBD1 matching 8 bases. This receptor was obtained from a woman in her 30s who had been exposed to COVID-19. The CDR3 DNA reads TGTGCCAGCAGCCATAGAGGGACAGGTTCTAACATATATTTT. Its translation is CASSHRGTGSNIYF.